This note documents a single TCR beta chain sequence. Its antigen is as yet unknown. The sample comes from a study of beta chain features in type 1 diabetes. Study observations and caveats: In every one of the four CD4+ subsets, TCRB CDR3s were moderately but significantly shorter in Type 1 diabetes patients.

The CDR3 contains 14 residues. Germline trimming cut 3 bases from V and 6 bases from J; bases unmatched to any gene: 7. CDR1 and CDR2 (germline): LGHNA, YSLEER. Every bit of the isolated RNA underwent reverse transcription, so sequencing read expressed TCRB transcripts. Data came from immunoSEQ multiplex PCR; TCRdb stores just in-frame clones and leaves some out. The data contain around 710,000 clones, over 10% of them singletons. Sort purity for all populations was recorded as exceeding 98%. This rearrangement joins TRBV4-3 to TRBJ2-7; the match to TRBD1 covers 8 bases. Sequencing was done on a sample of naive CD4+ T cells from blood. This sequence originates from a man aged 25 to 40 with type 1 diabetes. CDR3 in DNA: TGCGCCAGCAGCCAGCGCACGGACAGGGCCGAGCAGTACTTC. Protein sequence: CASSQRTDRAEQYF.